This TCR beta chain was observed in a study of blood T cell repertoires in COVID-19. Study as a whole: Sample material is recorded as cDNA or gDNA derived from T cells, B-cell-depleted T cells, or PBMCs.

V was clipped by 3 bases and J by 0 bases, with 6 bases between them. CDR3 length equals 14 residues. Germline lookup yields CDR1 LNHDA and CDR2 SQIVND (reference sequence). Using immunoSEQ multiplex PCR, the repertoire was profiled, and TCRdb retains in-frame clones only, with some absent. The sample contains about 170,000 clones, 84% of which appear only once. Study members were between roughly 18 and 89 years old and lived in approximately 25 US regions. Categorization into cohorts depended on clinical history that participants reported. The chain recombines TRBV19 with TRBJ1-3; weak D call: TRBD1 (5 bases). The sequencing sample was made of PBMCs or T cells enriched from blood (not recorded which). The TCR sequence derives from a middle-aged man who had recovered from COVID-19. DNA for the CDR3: TGTGCCAGTAGTATGGGGGGCTCTGGAAACACCATATATTTT. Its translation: CASSMGGSGNTIYF.